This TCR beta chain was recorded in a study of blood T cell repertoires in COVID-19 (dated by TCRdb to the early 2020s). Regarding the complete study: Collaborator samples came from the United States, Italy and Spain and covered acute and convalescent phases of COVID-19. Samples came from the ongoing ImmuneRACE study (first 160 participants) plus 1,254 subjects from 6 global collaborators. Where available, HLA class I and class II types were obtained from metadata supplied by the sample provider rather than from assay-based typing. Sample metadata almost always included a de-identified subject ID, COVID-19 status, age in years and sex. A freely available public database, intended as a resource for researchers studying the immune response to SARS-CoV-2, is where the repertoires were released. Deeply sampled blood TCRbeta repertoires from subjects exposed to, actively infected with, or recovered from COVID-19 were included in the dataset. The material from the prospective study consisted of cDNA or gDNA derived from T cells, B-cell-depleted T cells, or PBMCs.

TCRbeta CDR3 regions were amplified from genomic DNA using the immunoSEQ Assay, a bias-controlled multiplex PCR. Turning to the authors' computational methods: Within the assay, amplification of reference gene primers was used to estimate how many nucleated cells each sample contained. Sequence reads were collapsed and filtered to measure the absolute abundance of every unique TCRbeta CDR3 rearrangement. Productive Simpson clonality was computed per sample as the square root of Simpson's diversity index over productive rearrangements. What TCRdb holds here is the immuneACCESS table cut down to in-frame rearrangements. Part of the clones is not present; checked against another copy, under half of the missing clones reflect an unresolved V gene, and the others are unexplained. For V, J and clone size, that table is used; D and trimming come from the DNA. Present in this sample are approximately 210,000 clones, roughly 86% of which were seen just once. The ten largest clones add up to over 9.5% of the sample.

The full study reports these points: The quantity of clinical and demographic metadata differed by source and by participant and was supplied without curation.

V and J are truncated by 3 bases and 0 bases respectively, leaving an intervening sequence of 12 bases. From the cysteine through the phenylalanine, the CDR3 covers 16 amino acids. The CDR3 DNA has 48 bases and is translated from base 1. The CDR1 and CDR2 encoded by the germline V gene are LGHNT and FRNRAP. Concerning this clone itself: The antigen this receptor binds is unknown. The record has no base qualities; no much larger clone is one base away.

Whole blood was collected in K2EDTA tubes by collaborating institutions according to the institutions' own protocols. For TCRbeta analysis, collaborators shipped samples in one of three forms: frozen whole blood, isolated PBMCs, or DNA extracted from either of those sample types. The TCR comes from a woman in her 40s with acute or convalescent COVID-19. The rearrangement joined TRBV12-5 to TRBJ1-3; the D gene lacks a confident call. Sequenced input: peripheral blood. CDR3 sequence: CASGFQATSSGNTIYF. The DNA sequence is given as TGTGCTAGTGGTTTTCAGGCGACCAGCTCTGGAAACACCATATATTTT.